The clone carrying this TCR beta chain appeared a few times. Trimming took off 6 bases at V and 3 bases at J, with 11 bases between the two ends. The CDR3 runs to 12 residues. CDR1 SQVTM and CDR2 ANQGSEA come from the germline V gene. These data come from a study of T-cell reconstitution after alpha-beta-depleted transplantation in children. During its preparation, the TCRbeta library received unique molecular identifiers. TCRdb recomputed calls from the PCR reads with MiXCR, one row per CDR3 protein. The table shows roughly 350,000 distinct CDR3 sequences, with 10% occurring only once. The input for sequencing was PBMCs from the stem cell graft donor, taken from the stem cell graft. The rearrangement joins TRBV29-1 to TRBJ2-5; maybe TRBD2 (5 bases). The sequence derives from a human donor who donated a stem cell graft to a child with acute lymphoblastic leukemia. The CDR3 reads CSVIPGEETQYF. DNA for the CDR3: TGCAGCGTAATTCCCGGGGAAGAGACCCAGTACTTC.